These 13 T cell receptor beta chains were all obtained from the same sample, sequenced in a study of T cells after yellow fever vaccination. TCRdb used MiXCR to reprocess the 5' RACE reads, holding one entry per CDR3 protein. The data contain a few hundred thousand distinct CDR3 sequences, roughly 4.3% of them singletons. The sequencing used PBMCs, collected 5 days after the yellow fever booster vaccination. All receptors come from a young man who received the YFV17D yellow fever vaccine.

In its sample, this clonotype was seen a few times. This chain joins TRBV7-2 and TRBJ1-1, with 7 bases fitting TRBD1. V shed 5 bases, J shed 4 bases, and the junction held 7 bases outside the gene matches. CDR3 size: 14 residues. The germline gives CDR1 SGHTA, CDR2 FQGNSA. In DNA, the CDR3 is TGTGCCAGCAGCCGTCCCGACAGGGTCACTGAAGCTTTCTTT. Translated, it gives CASSRPDRVTEAFF.

The CDR3 DNA follows: TGTGCCAGCAGTTTATTCGGCGGGGATGAGCAGTTCTTC. It is translated as CASSLFGGDEQFF. The rearrangement joins TRBV27 to TRBJ2-1; tentatively, D is TRBD2 (6 bases). The CDR3 runs to 13 residues. Germline CDR1 reads MNHEY; CDR2 reads SMNVEV (reference sequence). V was cut by 1 base and J by 8 bases, with 9 bases left in between.

This clonotype was recorded many times. This chain links TRBV7-2 with TRBJ1-1; D not resolved. The V end lost 1 base, the J end lost 2 bases, and 14 bases lay between the germline ends. Per the germline V gene, CDR1 is SGHTA and CDR2 is FQGNSA. This CDR3 region has 16 residues. The CDR3 DNA follows: TGTGCCAGCAGCTTAGATACAGATCGGATAAACACTGAAGCTTTCTTT. Amino acids: CASSLDTDRINTEAFF.

This clonotype was seen more than once but under ten times. The chain uses TRBV24-1 and TRBJ2-5, with D possibly being TRBD1 (6 bases). CDR3 length: 13 amino acids. V was pared by 5 bases and J by 1 base, with 7 bases between. Germline V gene sequence: CDR1 KGHDR, CDR2 SFDVKD. CDR3 in amino acids: CATSGGGQETQYF. CDR3 sequence (DNA): TGTGCCACCAGTGGAGGGGGCCAAGAGACCCAGTACTTC.

This clonotype has just a few counts. J is TRBJ1-2 and V is TRBV15; the D is unclear. V was clipped by 0 bases and J by 4 bases, with 18 bases between them. Germline V gives CDR1 LNHNV, CDR2 YYDKDF (reference sequence). The CDR3 loop spans 17 amino acids. In DNA form, the CDR3 reads TGTGCCACCAGCAGAGATTGGGAACAGTCGATCAGCTATGGCTACACCTTC. It specifies CATSRDWEQSISYGYTF.

The chain has TRBV20-1 and TRBJ2-1; D uncertain. Trimming shortened V by 6 bases and J by 2 bases, and 11 bases separated the two germline ends. Germline V gives CDR1 DFQATT, CDR2 SNEGSKA (reference sequence). This CDR3 region has 13 residues. The CDR3 coding sequence is TGCAGTGCCCAATTGGCGACCTACAATGAGCAGTTCTTC. As protein: CSAQLATYNEQFF.

This clonotype was seen a few times. The chain uses TRBV9 and TRBJ2-3; D is ambiguous. The germline V gene encodes CDR1 SGDLS and CDR2 YYNGEE. With 2 bases removed from V and 6 bases from J, the gap between germline ends came to 7 bases. This CDR3 has 12 residues. This chain's CDR3 is CASSVLTDTQYF. DNA of the CDR3: TGTGCCAGCAGCGTGCTCACGGATACGCAGTATTTT.

The J gene is TRBJ1-1, the V gene TRBV2; D gene unclear. Trimming cost V 3 bases and J 7 bases, with 15 bases left between them. CDR1 and CDR2 from the germline V gene are SNHLY and FYNNEI. The length of the CDR3 is 14 residues. Here the CDR3 reads CASSEGISGIEAFF. The CDR3 coding sequence is TGTGCCAGCAGTGAGGGTATATCGGGGATTGAAGCTTTCTTT.

This clonotype was observed at least ten times. V and J are TRBV7-2 and TRBJ1-5, with 8 bases aligning to TRBD1. CDR1 is SGHTA and CDR2 is FQGNSA in the germline V gene. The CDR3 sequence is 14 residues long. With 8 bases clipped from V and 0 bases from J, the junction kept 3 bases outside the gene matches. CDR3 amino acids: CASGTGYSNQPQHF. CDR3 coding DNA: TGTGCCAGCGGGACAGGTTATAGCAATCAGCCCCAGCATTTT.

This clonotype came up many times. The CDR3 loop reads CASSQAWGPNQPQHF. In DNA, the CDR3 is TGCGCCAGCAGCCAAGCGTGGGGGCCCAATCAGCCCCAGCATTTT. The V gene is TRBV4-3, the J gene TRBJ1-5; tentatively, D is TRBD1 (6 bases). Germline CDR1 and CDR2: LGHNA and YSLEER. Trimming cost V 1 base and J 3 bases, with 10 bases left between them. The CDR3 covers 15 residues.

This clonotype was seen only a few times. The CDR3 loop is CAWSVFHEQYF. CDR3 DNA sequence: TGTGCCTGGAGTGTTTTCCACGAGCAGTACTTC. The rearrangement links TRBV30 to TRBJ2-7; no definite D call. V was shortened by 0 bases and J by 5 bases, with 5 bases between the two germline ends. Germline-derived CDR1 and CDR2 are GTSNPN and SVGIG (reference sequence). The CDR3 has 11 amino acids.

This clonotype was detected ten times or more. V is TRBV4-3 and J is TRBJ1-2; weak D call: TRBD1 (5 bases). Germline loops: CDR1 LGHNA, CDR2 YSLEER. The V gene lost 1 base and the J gene lost 2 bases, with 11 bases spanning the gap. This CDR3 comprises 15 residues. CDR3 region: CASSQVGGINYGYTF. In nucleotides, the CDR3 is TGCGCCAGCAGCCAAGTGGGGGGTATCAACTATGGCTACACCTTC.

This clonotype was observed a handful of times. V is TRBV5-1 and J is TRBJ2-3, with TRBD2 matching 10 bases. J was trimmed by 1 base and V by 0 bases; bases with no gene match: 2. Germline assignment: CDR1 SGHRS and CDR2 YFSETQ. The CDR3 has 16 residues. In DNA, the CDR3 is TGCGCCAGCAGCTTGGGCGGGACTAGCGGCACAGATACGCAGTATTTT. It codes for CASSLGGTSGTDTQYF.